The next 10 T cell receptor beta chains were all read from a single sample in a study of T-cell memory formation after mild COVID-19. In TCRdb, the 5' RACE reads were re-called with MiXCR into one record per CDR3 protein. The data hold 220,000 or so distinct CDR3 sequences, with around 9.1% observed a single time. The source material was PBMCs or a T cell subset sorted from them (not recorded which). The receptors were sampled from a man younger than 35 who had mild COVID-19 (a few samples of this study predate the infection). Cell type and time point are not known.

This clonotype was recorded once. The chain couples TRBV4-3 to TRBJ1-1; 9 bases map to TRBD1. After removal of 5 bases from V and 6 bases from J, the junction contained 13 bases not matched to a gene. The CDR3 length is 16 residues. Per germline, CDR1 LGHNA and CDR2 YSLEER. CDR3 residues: CASSGRPWTGEAEAFF. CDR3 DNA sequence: TGCGCCAGCAGCGGTCGACCTTGGACAGGGGAAGCTGAAGCTTTCTTT.

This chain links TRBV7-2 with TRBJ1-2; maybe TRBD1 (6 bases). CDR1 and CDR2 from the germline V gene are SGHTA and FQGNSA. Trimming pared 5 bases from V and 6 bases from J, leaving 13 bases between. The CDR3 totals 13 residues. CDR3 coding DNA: TGTGCCAGCAGCCCCCCAGGGGCTAATGGCTACACCTTC. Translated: CASSPPGANGYTF.

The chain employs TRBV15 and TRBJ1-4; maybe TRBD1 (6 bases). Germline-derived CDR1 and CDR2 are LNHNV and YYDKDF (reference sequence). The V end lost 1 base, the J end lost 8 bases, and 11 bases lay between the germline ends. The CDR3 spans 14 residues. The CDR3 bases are TGTGCCACCAGCAGAGGGGGGCTGGGGGAAAAACTGTTTTTT. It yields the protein CATSRGGLGEKLFF.

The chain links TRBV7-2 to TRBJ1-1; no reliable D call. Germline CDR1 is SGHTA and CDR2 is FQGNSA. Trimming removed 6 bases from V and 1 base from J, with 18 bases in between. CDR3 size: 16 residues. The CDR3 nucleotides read TGTGCCAGCAGTCGGGGTGCGAGTGCTTCGAACACTGAAGCTTTCTTT. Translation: CASSRGASASNTEAFF.

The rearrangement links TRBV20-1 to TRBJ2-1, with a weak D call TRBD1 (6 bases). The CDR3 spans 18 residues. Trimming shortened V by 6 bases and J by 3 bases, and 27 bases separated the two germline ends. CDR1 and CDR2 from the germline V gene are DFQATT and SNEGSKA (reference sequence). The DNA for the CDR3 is TGCAGTGCGAGGGGGAATTCATTGGACAGACGATTCTACAATGAGCAGTTCTTC. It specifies CSARGNSLDRRFYNEQFF.

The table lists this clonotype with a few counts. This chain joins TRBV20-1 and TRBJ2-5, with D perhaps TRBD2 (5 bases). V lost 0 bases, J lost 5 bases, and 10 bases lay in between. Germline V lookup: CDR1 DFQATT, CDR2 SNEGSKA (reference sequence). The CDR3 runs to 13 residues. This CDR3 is CSAREGAKETQYF. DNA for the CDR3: TGCAGTGCTAGAGAGGGAGCCAAGGAGACCCAGTACTTC.

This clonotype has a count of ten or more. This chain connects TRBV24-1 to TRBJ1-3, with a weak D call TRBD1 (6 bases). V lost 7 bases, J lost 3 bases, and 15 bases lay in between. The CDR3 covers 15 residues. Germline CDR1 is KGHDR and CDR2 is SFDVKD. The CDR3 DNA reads TGTGCCACCAGATCCTCAGGGGCACTTGGAAACACCATATATTTT. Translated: CATRSSGALGNTIYF.

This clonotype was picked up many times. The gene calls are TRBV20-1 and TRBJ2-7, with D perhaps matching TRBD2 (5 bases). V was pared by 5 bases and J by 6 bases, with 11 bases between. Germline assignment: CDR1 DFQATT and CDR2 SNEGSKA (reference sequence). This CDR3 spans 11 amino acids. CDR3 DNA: TGCAGTGCTGCCCGGGGTTCCGAGCAGTACGTC. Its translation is CSAARGSEQYV.

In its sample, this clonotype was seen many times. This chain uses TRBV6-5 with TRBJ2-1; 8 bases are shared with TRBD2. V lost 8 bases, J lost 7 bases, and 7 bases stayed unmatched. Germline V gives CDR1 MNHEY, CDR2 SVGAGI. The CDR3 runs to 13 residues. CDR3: CASGRGGFNEQFF. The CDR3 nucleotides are TGTGCCAGCGGACGGGGGGGCTTTAATGAGCAGTTCTTC.

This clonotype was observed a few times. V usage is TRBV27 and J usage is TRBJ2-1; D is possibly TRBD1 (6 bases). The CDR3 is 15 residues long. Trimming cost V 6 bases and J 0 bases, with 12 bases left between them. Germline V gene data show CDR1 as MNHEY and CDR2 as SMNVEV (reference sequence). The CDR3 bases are TGTGCCAGCAGCCGACAGGAGCCCTCCTACAATGAGCAGTTCTTC. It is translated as CASSRQEPSYNEQFF.